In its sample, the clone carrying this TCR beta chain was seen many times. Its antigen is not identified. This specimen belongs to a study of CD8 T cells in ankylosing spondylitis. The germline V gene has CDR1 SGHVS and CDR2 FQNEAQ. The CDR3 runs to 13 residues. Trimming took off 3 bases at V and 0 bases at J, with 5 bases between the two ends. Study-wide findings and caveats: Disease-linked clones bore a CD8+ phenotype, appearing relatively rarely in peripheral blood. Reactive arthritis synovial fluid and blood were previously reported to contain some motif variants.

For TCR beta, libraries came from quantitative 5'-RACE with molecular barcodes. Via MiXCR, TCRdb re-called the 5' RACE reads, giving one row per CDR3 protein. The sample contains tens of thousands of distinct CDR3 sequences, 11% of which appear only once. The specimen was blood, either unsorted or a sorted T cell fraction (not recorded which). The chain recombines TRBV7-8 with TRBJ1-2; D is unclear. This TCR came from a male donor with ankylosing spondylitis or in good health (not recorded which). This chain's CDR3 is CASSLLPNYGYTF. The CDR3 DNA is TGTGCCAGCAGCTTGTTGCCTAACTATGGCTACACCTTC.